This passage covers 30 T cell receptor beta chains from one sample sequenced in a study of Ad26.COV2.S vaccination and SARS-CoV-2 variants. Treatment described: over 15 received Ad26.COV2.S at low or high dose, single or two shots; 5 received placebo; per-sample allocation not given. Collection of the samples took place on day 63 after the first injection of vaccine or placebo. Libraries were prepared by immunoSEQ multiplex PCR; TCRdb keeps only in-frame clonotypes and omits some of them. The sample has about 350,000 clones, roughly 84% seen once. The sample was peripheral blood, taken in a trial of Ad26.COV2.S vaccine versus placebo. These receptors all come from a person between 18 and 65 years old who received the Ad26.COV2.S COVID-19 vaccine or a placebo.

The sample holds a few counts of this clone. The chain links TRBV5-1 to TRBJ1-2, with a possible D match to TRBD1 (5 bases). Trimming pared 0 bases from V and 3 bases from J, leaving 6 bases between. In germline, CDR1 is SGHRS, CDR2 YFSETQ. The CDR3 sequence is 13 residues long. CDR3 sequence: CASSLEGDYGYTF. CDR3 nucleotides: TGCGCCAGCAGCTTGGAAGGGGACTATGGCTACACCTTC.

The rearrangement uses TRBV10-3 and TRBJ2-1, with TRBD1 identical over 7 bases. Germline lookup yields CDR1 ENHRY and CDR2 SYGVKD. The V segment lost 6 bases and the J segment 7 bases; nucleotides outside the gene matches: 12. This CDR3 has 15 amino acids. DNA of the CDR3: TGTGCCATCAGCCGGGACAGTAGTTTTTATAATGAGCAGTTCTTC. This encodes CAISRDSSFYNEQFF.

This chain uses TRBV19 with TRBJ2-1; D call uncertain. Germline values: CDR1 LNHDA, CDR2 SQIVND (reference sequence). The CDR3 is 15 residues long. V was cut by 1 base and J by 7 bases, with 14 bases left in between. CDR3 bases: TGTGCCAGTAGTATAGTGGATGGTTGGGATAATGAGCAGTTCTTC. Translating it yields CASSIVDGWDNEQFF.

The chain links TRBV18 to TRBJ1-5; 7 bases align to TRBD1. CDR3 length: 18 residues. V shed 2 bases and J 2 bases; nucleotides not matched to a gene: 12. Germline loops: CDR1 KGHSH, CDR2 LQKENI. The CDR3 loop is CASSPAPRQGRGNQPQHF. CDR3 DNA: TGTGCCAGCTCACCAGCGCCCAGACAGGGAAGGGGCAATCAGCCCCAGCATTTT.

The chain has TRBV18 and TRBJ1-1; 7 nucleotides match TRBD1. CDR1 is KGHSH, CDR2 LQKENI, per germline. The trim removed 3 bases at V and 4 bases at J, leaving 2 bases unmatched. The CDR3 runs 13 residues. This CDR3 is CASSPTGFTEAFF. The CDR3 DNA reads TGTGCCAGCTCACCGACAGGGTTCACTGAAGCTTTCTTT.

J is TRBJ1-1 and V is TRBV4-1, with D unclear. CDR3 length equals 14 residues. Germline CDR1 and CDR2: MGHRA and YSYEKL. Trimming pared 0 bases from V and 0 bases from J, leaving 5 bases between. The DNA for the CDR3 is TGCGCCAGCAGCCAAGATCGTCTGAACACTGAAGCTTTCTTT. Protein product: CASSQDRLNTEAFF.

This clone was found once. The V gene is TRBV15, the J gene TRBJ1-1; D unclear. The CDR3 is 14 amino acids. Per germline, CDR1 LNHNV and CDR2 YYDKDF (reference sequence). Between the trimmed V and J ends, which lost 7 bases and 0 bases, there was a span of 12 bases. The CDR3 protein is CATTMERVNTEAFF. The CDR3 DNA sequence: TGTGCCACCACCATGGAGAGGGTGAACACTGAAGCTTTCTTT.

The V call is TRBV11-2, the J call TRBJ2-7; D not certain. V was trimmed by 2 bases and J by 0 bases, leaving 5 bases between them. CDR1 and CDR2 (germline): SGHAT, FQNNGV. CDR3 size: 13 residues. The CDR3: CASSLRHSYEQYF. CDR3 bases: TGTGCCAGCAGCTTACGACACTCCTACGAGCAGTACTTC.

This chain joins TRBV10-3 and TRBJ2-1, with 13 bases matching TRBD2. V lost 3 bases, J lost 10 bases, and 6 bases stayed unmatched. CDR3 size: 15 residues. CDR1 and CDR2 (germline): ENHRY, SYGVKD. CDR3 protein: CAISETSGGAGEQFF. The CDR3 DNA sequence: TGTGCCATCAGTGAAACTAGCGGGGGGGCCGGGGAGCAGTTCTTC.

The rearrangement links TRBV11-2 to TRBJ2-5; a possible D gene is TRBD2 (6 bases). Trimming removed 3 bases at V and 2 bases at J, with 16 bases between. The CDR3 is made up of 16 amino acids. Germline V gene lookup returns CDR1 SGHAT and CDR2 FQNNGV. This CDR3 reads CASSLGVTAGQETQYF. The CDR3 nucleotides read TGTGCCAGCAGCTTGGGGGTTACGGCGGGACAAGAGACCCAGTACTTC.

The chain carries TRBV7-2 and TRBJ2-4; TRBD2 is a possible D gene (6 bases). V lost 1 base and J lost 5, with 12 bases in between. The CDR3 consists of 15 residues. CDR1 and CDR2 from the germline V gene are SGHTA and FQGNSA. In DNA, the CDR3 is TGTGCCAGCAGCTTAGGGCCGGGACTGCAAAACATTCAGTACTTC. Translated: CASSLGPGLQNIQYF.

The rearrangement links TRBV2 to TRBJ2-5; 7 positions agree with TRBD1. The germline V gene has CDR1 SNHLY and CDR2 FYNNEI. Trimming at V came to 6 bases and at J to 0 bases, leaving 4 bases not matched to a gene. This CDR3 is 14 amino acids long. The CDR3 here is CASSATGYQETQYF. The DNA for the CDR3 is TGTGCCAGCAGCGCGACAGGGTACCAAGAGACCCAGTACTTC.

The chain links TRBV5-8 to TRBJ1-1; D is uncertain. The V gene lost 4 bases and the J gene lost 3 bases, with 19 bases spanning the gap. CDR1 is SGHTS and CDR2 is YDEGEE in the germline V gene. The CDR3 is 16 amino acids. CDR3 amino acids: CASSQPWGSKYTEAFF. CDR3 coding DNA: TGTGCCAGCAGCCAGCCGTGGGGAAGCAAGTACACTGAAGCTTTCTTT.

This chain's CDR3 is CASDDPRGAYGYTF. The CDR3 bases are TGTGCCAGCGACGACCCCAGGGGCGCCTATGGCTACACCTTC. This sequence joins TRBV6-5 and TRBJ1-2; TRBD1 might be the D (6 bases). Per germline, CDR1 MNHEY and CDR2 SVGAGI. There are 14 residues in the CDR3. Between the trimmed V and J ends, which lost 8 bases and 4 bases, there was a span of 17 bases.

This chain joins TRBV5-5 and TRBJ2-7; 11 positions agree with TRBD2. The CDR3 sequence is 14 residues long. Losses at the gene ends were 1 base for V and 3 bases for J; bases not matched to a gene: 0. CDR1 SGHKS and CDR2 YYEKEE come from the germline V gene (reference sequence). Here the CDR3 reads CASSLTSGSYEQYF. CDR3 in DNA: TGTGCCAGCAGCTTGACTAGCGGGAGCTACGAGCAGTACTTC.

This clone was found a few times. V gene TRBV5-1 combines with J gene TRBJ1-3; D is undetermined. Germline V CDR1 and CDR2: SGHRS, YFSETQ. This CDR3 region has 16 residues. V dropped 4 bases and J dropped 2 bases, with 16 bases sitting between them. CDR3 nucleotide sequence: TGCGCCAGCAGCCAAGACCGTGGGGAACCTGGAAACACCATATATTTT. This sequence encodes CASSQDRGEPGNTIYF. The variable domain in full, completed from reference TRBV5-1 and TRBJ1-3, reads KAGVTQTPRYLIKTRGQQVTLSCSPISGHRSVSWYQQTPGQGLQFLFEYFSETQRNKGNFPGRFSGRQFSNSRSEMNVSTLELGDSALYLCASSQDRGEPGNTIYFGEGSWLTVV.

This clone was seen a few times. The chain combines TRBV7-2 with TRBJ1-5; D might be TRBD1 (6 bases). The V gene lost 5 bases and the J gene lost 0 bases, with 11 bases spanning the gap. The CDR3 is made up of 15 amino acids. The germline V gene encodes CDR1 SGHTA and CDR2 FQGNSA. Here the CDR3 reads CASSTGTYSNQPQHF. In nucleotides, the CDR3 is TGTGCCAGCAGCACCGGGACATATAGCAATCAGCCCCAGCATTTT.

The chain combines TRBV3-1 (or the pseudogene TRBV3-2) with TRBJ1-5; TRBD1 matches 7 bases. There are 16 residues in the CDR3. Germline assignment: CDR1 LGHDT and CDR2 YNNKEL (reference sequence). With V trimmed by 1 base and J by 6 bases, 9 bases remained unmatched. This chain's CDR3 is CASSQGGVHRGQPQHF. The CDR3 DNA reads as TGTGCCAGCAGCCAAGGAGGGGTACACAGGGGTCAGCCCCAGCATTTT.

The chain employs TRBV9 and TRBJ2-7; TRBD1 agrees at 9 bases. The CDR3 has 15 residues. V dropped 3 bases and J dropped 3; count of bases not matched to a gene: 7. Germline CDR1 reads SGDLS; CDR2 reads YYNGEE. The CDR3 nucleotides read TGTGCCAGCAGCGGCGGGACAGGGAGAAACTACGAGCAGTACTTC. It translates to CASSGGTGRNYEQYF.

The chain is built from TRBV13 and TRBJ2-3; 9 bases line up with TRBD2. CDR3 length equals 17 residues. Germline loops: CDR1 PRHDT, CDR2 FYEKMQ (reference sequence). V gave up 4 bases and J gave up 0 bases; unmatched junction bases: 8. CDR3 in amino acids: CASSSSGVGTSTDTQYF. CDR3 DNA sequence: TGTGCCAGCAGCTCTAGCGGGGTGGGGACTAGCACAGATACGCAGTATTTT.

J is TRBJ2-5 and V is TRBV25-1; D not resolved. Trimming removed 6 bases from V and 2 bases from J, with 7 bases in between. CDR1 and CDR2 (germline): MGHDK, SYGVNS. The CDR3 is made up of 12 amino acids. The CDR3 bases are TGTGCCAGCAGCCCTACTCAAGAGACCCAGTACTTC. Residues: CASSPTQETQYF. Full variable domain (remainder filled in from reference TRBV25-1 and TRBJ2-5): EADIYQTPRYLVIGTGKKITLECSQTMGHDKMYWYQQDPGMELHLIHYSYGVNSTEKGDLSSESTVSRIRTEHFPLTLESARPSHTSQYLCASSPTQETQYFGPGTRLLVL.

This clone was counted between two and nine times. The V gene is TRBV10-1, the J gene TRBJ2-7; possibly TRBD1 for D (6 bases). CDR3 length: 14 amino acids. Germline V CDR1 and CDR2: WNHNN, SYGVQD (reference sequence). With 0 bases removed from V and 6 bases from J, the gap between germline ends came to 12 bases. This CDR3 reads CASSESQGRREQYF. CDR3 nucleotides: TGCGCCAGCAGTGAGTCTCAGGGGCGCCGCGAGCAGTACTTC.

This clone occurred once. This sequence joins TRBV4-3 and TRBJ2-7; D is uncertain. This CDR3 has 14 residues. CDR1 and CDR2 from the germline V gene are LGHNA and YSLEER. Trimming stripped 0 bases from V and 2 bases from J, with 8 bases between. CDR3 bases: TGCGCCAGCAGCCAAGATGGTAGAGCCTACGAGCAGTACTTC. Residues: CASSQDGRAYEQYF.

In this sample, this clone turned up once. The rearrangement joins TRBV10-3 to TRBJ2-7, with 9 bases fitting TRBD1. The CDR3 has 14 amino acids. Germline assignment: CDR1 ENHRY and CDR2 SYGVKD. V shed 10 bases and J 7 bases; nucleotides not matched to a gene: 14. CDR3 in DNA: TGTGCCACCGCCCCGGGGGACAGGGTTGGGGAGCAGTACTTC. Translation gives CATAPGDRVGEQYF.

In this sample, this clone turned up once. The chain links TRBV6-2 or TRBV6-3 to TRBJ2-7; a weak D match, TRBD1 (5 bases). CDR1 MNHEY and CDR2 SVGEGT come from the germline V gene. CDR3 length: 13 amino acids. Trimming pared 5 bases from V and 5 bases from J, leaving 13 bases between. CDR3 loop: CASSHRGANEQYF. Written as DNA, the CDR3 is TGTGCCAGCAGTCACCGTGGGGCAAACGAGCAGTACTTC.

This rearrangement joins TRBV14 to TRBJ2-2; D may be TRBD2 (5 bases). Trimming left V 3 bases short and J 1 base short, with 6 bases between. In germline, CDR1 is SGHDN, CDR2 FVKESK. This CDR3 is 14 amino acids long. CDR3 residues: CASSQDWNTGELFF. As DNA, the CDR3 is TGTGCCAGCAGCCAGGACTGGAACACCGGGGAGCTGTTTTTT.

The gene calls are TRBV18 and TRBJ2-7; tentative D call: TRBD1 (6 bases). This CDR3 contains 15 residues. The V and J ends lost 0 bases and 7 bases respectively, with 16 bases between them. Germline V gives CDR1 KGHSH, CDR2 LQKENI. CDR3 DNA: TGTGCCAGCTCACCACCCAGGGGCCCCCTGGGAGAGCAGTACTTC. Translating gives CASSPPRGPLGEQYF. Full variable domain (remainder filled in from reference TRBV18 and TRBJ2-7): NAGVMQNPRHLVRRRGQEARLRCSPMKGHSHVYWYRQLPEEGLKFMVYLQKENIIDESGMPKERFSAEFPKEGPSILRIQQVVRGDSAAYFCASSPPRGPLGEQYFGPGTRLTVT.

The chain employs TRBV11-2 and TRBJ2-5; D may match TRBD1 or TRBD2 (6 bases each). Germline-derived CDR1 and CDR2 are SGHAT and FQNNGV. The CDR3 spans 16 residues. The V end lost 5 bases, the J end lost 2 bases, and 18 bases lay between the germline ends. Here the CDR3 DNA reads TGTGCCAGCAGCCCCGCCTCGGGGGCTCTTCAAGAGACCCAGTACTTC. Its translation is CASSPASGALQETQYF.

The V and J genes are TRBV12-5 and TRBJ1-4, with D maybe TRBD1 (5 bases). This CDR3 is built from 16 residues. V dropped 3 bases and J dropped 0 bases, with 11 bases sitting between them. Germline V gene data show CDR1 as LGHNT and CDR2 as FRNRAP. The CDR3 loop reads CASGFSGSATNEKLFF. The CDR3 DNA sequence: TGTGCTAGTGGTTTTTCAGGGAGTGCAACTAATGAAAAACTGTTTTTT. Looking up the rest from reference TRBV12-5 and TRBJ1-4 gives the full variable domain: DARVTQTPRHKVTEMGQEVTMRCQPILGHNTVFWYRQTMMQGLELLAYFRNRAPLDDSGMPKDRFSAEMPDATLATLKIQPSEPRDSAVYFCASGFSGSATNEKLFFGSGTQLSVL.

This clone was recorded many times. The V call is TRBV3-1 (or the pseudogene TRBV3-2), the J call TRBJ2-5; 14 positions match TRBD2. The V segment lost 1 base and the J segment 3 bases; nucleotides outside the gene matches: 4. This CDR3 has 17 residues. The germline V gene has CDR1 LGHDT and CDR2 YNNKEL (reference sequence). The CDR3 DNA sequence: TGTGCCAGCAGCCAAGCTTCGGGACTAGCGGGAGAAGAGACCCAGTACTTC. It encodes CASSQASGLAGEETQYF.